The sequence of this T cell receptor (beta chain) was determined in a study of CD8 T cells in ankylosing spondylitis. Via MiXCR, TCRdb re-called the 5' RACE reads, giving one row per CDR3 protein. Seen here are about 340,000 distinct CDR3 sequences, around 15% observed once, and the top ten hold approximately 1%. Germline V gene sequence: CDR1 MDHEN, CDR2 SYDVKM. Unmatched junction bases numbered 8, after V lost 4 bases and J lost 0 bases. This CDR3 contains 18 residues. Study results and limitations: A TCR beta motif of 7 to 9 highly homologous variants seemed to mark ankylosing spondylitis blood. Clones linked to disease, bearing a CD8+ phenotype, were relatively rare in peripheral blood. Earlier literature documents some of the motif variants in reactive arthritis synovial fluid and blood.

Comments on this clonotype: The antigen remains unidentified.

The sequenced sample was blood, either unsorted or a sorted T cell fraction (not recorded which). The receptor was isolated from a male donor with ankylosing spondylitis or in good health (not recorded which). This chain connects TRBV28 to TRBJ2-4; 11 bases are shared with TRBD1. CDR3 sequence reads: CASSSMGQGVKAKNIQYF. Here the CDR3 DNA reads TGTGCCAGCAGTTCGATGGGACAGGGGGTGAAAGCCAAAAACATTCAGTACTTC.